Following are 21 T cell receptor beta chains from one sample sequenced in a study of T cell repertoires in cytomegalovirus infection. TCRdb re-called the reads through MiXCR, storing one row per CDR3 protein. Of hundreds of thousands of distinct CDR3 sequences listed, approximately 25% are singletons. The sequencing input was CD8+ T cells from PBMCs. These receptor sequences come from a human donor in good health (CMV status not recorded). Some clones in this sample may be carry-over from other donors' samples.

This clonotype showed up just a few times. The rearrangement joins TRBV6-4 to TRBJ1-1; no firm D call. The V end lost 3 bases, the J end lost 3 bases, and 8 bases lay between the germline ends. Germline V gene data show CDR1 as MRHNA and CDR2 as SNTAGT. The CDR3 loop spans 13 amino acids. The CDR3 nucleotides read TGTGCCAGCAGTGAGGCCCCGTACACTGAAGCTTTCTTT. As protein: CASSEAPYTEAFF.

The rearrangement joins TRBV13 to TRBJ2-3; no definite D call. The CDR3 totals 17 residues. Trimming removed 8 bases from V and 2 bases from J, with 23 bases in between. CDR1 and CDR2 from the germline V gene are PRHDT and FYEKMQ (reference sequence). CDR3 sequence (DNA): TGTGCCAGCGAGAAAGTTCGGGCAAGGTCGCTCACAGATACGCAGTATTTT. It encodes CASEKVRARSLTDTQYF. The entire variable domain, with the rest obtained from reference TRBV13 and TRBJ2-3, is as follows: AAGVIQSPRHLIKEKRETATLKCYPIPRHDTVYWYQQGPGQDPQFLISFYEKMQSDKGSIPDRFSAQQFSDYHSELNMSSLELGDSALYFCASEKVRARSLTDTQYFGPGTRLTVL.

Regarding this clonotype: This clone may be a read error of a much larger clone one base away. This chain joins TRBV6-6 and TRBJ2-7; the D gene could be TRBD1 or TRBD2 (5 bases each). Looked up from germline, CDR1 is MNHNY and CDR2 is SVGAGI (reference sequence). The CDR3 covers 13 residues. In DNA, the CDR3 is TGTGCCAGCAGTTACGGGGGTACCTACAAGCAGTACGTC. Residues: CASSYGGTYKQYV.

Ten or more counts support this clonotype. The V gene is TRBV4-1, the J gene TRBJ2-1; TRBD2 aligns across 11 bases. The CDR3 sequence is 15 residues long. The germline V gene has CDR1 MGHRA and CDR2 YSYEKL. The ends lost 4 bases at V and 7 bases at J; junction bases unmatched: 6. CDR3 loop: CASSPIPSGGNEQFF. CDR3 coding DNA: TGCGCCAGCAGCCCTATCCCTAGCGGGGGGAATGAGCAGTTCTTC.

For this clonotype: A junction end diverges from the germline sequence, so it may reflect a read error. This sequence joins TRBV7-4 and TRBJ2-3; weak D call: TRBD1 (7 bases). Per germline, CDR1 SGHVT and CDR2 SQSDAQ. The CDR3 contains 17 residues. This CDR3 reads CANSLVEGALNTDTQYF. The CDR3 nucleotides are TGTGCCAACAGCTTAGTGGAGGGGGCGCTGAACACAGATACGCAGTATTTT.

Concerning this clonotype: A read error may explain this, as a much larger clone is one base away. The chain couples TRBV7-6 to TRBJ2-7; D possibly corresponds to TRBD1 (5 bases). V lost 2 bases to trimming and J lost 5 bases, with 10 bases between them. CDR1 and CDR2 from the germline V gene are SGHVS and FNYEAQ. CDR3 size: 13 residues. Here the CDR3 reads CASSLSGMDEQYF. In DNA, the CDR3 is TGTGCCAGCAGCTTATCAGGGATGGACGAGCAGTACTTC.

This clonotype was seen only a few times. The genes are TRBV28 and TRBJ2-1, with 8 bases that match TRBD1. From germline, CDR1 is MDHEN and CDR2 SYDVKM. CDR3 length: 16 residues. V lost 3 bases, J lost 6 bases, and 10 bases stayed unmatched. CDR3 coding DNA: TGTGCCAGCAGTTTGGTCATCAGGGGGCTTATCAATGAGCAGTTCTTC. Protein sequence: CASSLVIRGLINEQFF.

This clonotype showed up many times. A junction boundary mismatches the germline segment, possibly from a read error. The chain links TRBV7-2 to TRBJ1-2; possibly TRBD1 for D (5 bases). The CDR3 length is 10 residues. Germline V gene lookup returns CDR1 SGHTA and CDR2 FQGNSA. The CDR3: CASSDQGTAF. DNA of the CDR3: TGTGCCAGCAGCGACCAGGGAACGGCCTTC.

This clonotype was observed a single time. The chain joins TRBV6-2 or TRBV6-3 to TRBJ2-7; D uncertain. The V end was cut by 6 bases, the J end by 2 bases, with 17 bases between. The length of the CDR3 is 15 residues. In germline, CDR1 is MNHEY, CDR2 SVGEGT. The DNA for the CDR3 is TGTGCCAGCAGATACACTTCGAAGAACCCCTACGAGCAGTACTTC. Its protein product is CASRYTSKNPYEQYF.

The rearrangement links TRBV20-1 to TRBJ2-1, with a weak D call TRBD2 (5 bases). Germline V gene sequence: CDR1 DFQATT, CDR2 SNEGSKA (reference sequence). The length of the CDR3 is 14 residues. V was pared by 5 bases and J by 0 bases, with 11 bases between. The CDR3 nucleotides are TGCAGTGCTGCGGACTCAAGCTCCTACAATGAGCAGTTCTTC. Translation gives CSAADSSSYNEQFF.

Points on this clonotype: Just one base apart from a much larger clone, this may be a read error. The chain joins TRBV7-6 to TRBJ1-1, with D possibly being TRBD1 (6 bases). The germline CDR1 and CDR2 sequences are SGHVS and FNYEAQ. The CDR3 runs to 13 residues. This CDR3 is CVSSLTGLEEAFF. The CDR3 bases are TGTGTCAGCAGCCTCACAGGGCTGGAAGAAGCTTTCTTT.

This clonotype was observed at least ten times. The chain joins TRBV7-8 to TRBJ2-3; 12 nucleotides match TRBD1. V was clipped by 5 bases and J by 0 bases; unmatched bases: 12. Germline CDR1 and CDR2: SGHVS and FQNEAQ. This CDR3 region has 19 residues. The CDR3 region has the DNA TGTGCCAGCAGCGGACCTGCGGGACAGGGGGCGCGGAGCACAGATACGCAGTATTTT. Translated: CASSGPAGQGARSTDTQYF.

This clonotype was recorded at least ten times. V is TRBV28 and J is TRBJ2-7, with TRBD1 identical over 7 bases. After removal of 7 bases from V and 6 bases from J, the junction contained 18 bases not matched to a gene. CDR1 and CDR2 (germline): MDHEN, SYDVKM. The CDR3 loop spans 16 amino acids. CDR3 coding DNA: TGTGCCAGCACCAACGGACCCGACAGGGACGGGCTCGAGCAGTACGTC. Protein: CASTNGPDRDGLEQYV.

About this clonotype: The junction departs from germline at one end; a sequencing error may be responsible. The V call is TRBV7-2, the J call TRBJ1-6; perhaps TRBD1 as D (6 bases). Germline assignment: CDR1 SGHTA and CDR2 FQGNSA. CDR3 length equals 15 residues. The CDR3: CANSSEAGADSPLHF. The CDR3 DNA reads TGTGCCAACAGCTCCGAGGCAGGGGCGGATTCACCCCTCCACTTT.

This clonotype was detected ten times or more. DNA of the CDR3: TGTGCCAGCAAGGCCGGACAGGGGGGCACTGAAGCTTTCTTT. Translation: CASKAGQGGTEAFF. The rearrangement joins TRBV2 to TRBJ1-1, with 10 bases fitting TRBD1. This CDR3 is 14 amino acids long. The germline CDR1 and CDR2 sequences are SNHLY and FYNNEI. V lost 7 bases, J lost 4 bases, and 6 bases stayed unmatched.

DNA for the CDR3: TGCGCCAGCAGCTCCCCAAGGACGGGGAGCTCCTACAATGAGCAGTTCTTC. Translation: CASSSPRTGSSYNEQFF. The genes are TRBV5-1 and TRBJ2-1; D might be TRBD2 (5 bases). CDR1 is SGHRS and CDR2 is YFSETQ in the germline V gene. CDR3 length equals 17 residues. Between the trimmed V and J ends, which lost 3 bases and 0 bases, there was a span of 16 bases.

This chain connects TRBV6-2 or TRBV6-3 to TRBJ2-1; 9 bases fit TRBD1. Germline CDR1 MNHEY, CDR2 SVGEGT. The CDR3 length is 16 residues. The V gene end was trimmed by 0 bases and the J gene end by 3 bases; junction bases not matched to a gene: 3. This CDR3 is CASSYSRDRDYNEQFF. CDR3 sequence (DNA): TGTGCCAGCAGTTACTCCCGGGACAGGGACTACAATGAGCAGTTCTTC.

This clonotype was seen ten or more times. The rearrangement joins TRBV7-9 to TRBJ2-7; possibly TRBD2 for D (5 bases). Germline loops: CDR1 SEHNR, CDR2 FQNEAQ (reference sequence). Trimming shortened V by 1 base and J by 7 bases, and 8 bases separated the two germline ends. The CDR3 extends over 12 amino acids. This CDR3 reads CASSLDQREQYV. In nucleotides, the CDR3 is TGTGCCAGCAGCTTAGACCAGCGGGAGCAGTACGTC.

This clonotype was recorded many times. The V call is TRBV7-2, the J call TRBJ2-1, with D possibly TRBD2 on 6 matching bases. The CDR3 length is 17 residues. Per germline, CDR1 SGHTA and CDR2 FQGNSA. Trimming shortened V by 5 bases and J by 3 bases, and 20 bases separated the two germline ends. CDR3 protein: CASSNPLGGGGYNEQFF. The CDR3 DNA reads as TGTGCCAGCAGCAATCCCCTCGGGGGTGGCGGCTACAATGAGCAGTTCTTC.

This clonotype was counted a few times. This chain links TRBV6-5 with TRBJ2-5; D gene ambiguous. The CDR3 extends over 13 amino acids. CDR1 is MNHEY and CDR2 is SVGAGI in the germline V gene. V lost 8 bases and J 2 bases, leaving 12 bases between the germline ends. CDR3 nucleotides: TGTGCCAGCTGCTATGGGTCGCAAGAGACCCAGTACTTC. This translates into CASCYGSQETQYF.

This CDR3 is CASSAGRLAGGSKTQYF. The CDR3 nucleotides read TGTGCCAGCAGCGCCGGCAGACTAGCGGGAGGGTCGAAGACCCAGTACTTC. The chain uses TRBV7-9 and TRBJ2-5, with 14 bases identical to TRBD2. CDR3 length: 17 amino acids. Trimming at V came to 5 bases and at J to 6 bases, leaving 11 bases not matched to a gene. CDR1 is SEHNR and CDR2 is FQNEAQ in the germline V gene (reference sequence). Full variable domain (outside the CDR3, taken from reference TRBV7-9 and TRBJ2-5): DTGVSQNPRHKITKRGQNVTFRCDPISEHNRLYWYRQTLGQGPEFLTYFQNEAQLEKSRLLSDRFSAERPKGSFSTLEIQRTEQGDSAMYLCASSAGRLAGGSKTQYFGPGTRLLVL.